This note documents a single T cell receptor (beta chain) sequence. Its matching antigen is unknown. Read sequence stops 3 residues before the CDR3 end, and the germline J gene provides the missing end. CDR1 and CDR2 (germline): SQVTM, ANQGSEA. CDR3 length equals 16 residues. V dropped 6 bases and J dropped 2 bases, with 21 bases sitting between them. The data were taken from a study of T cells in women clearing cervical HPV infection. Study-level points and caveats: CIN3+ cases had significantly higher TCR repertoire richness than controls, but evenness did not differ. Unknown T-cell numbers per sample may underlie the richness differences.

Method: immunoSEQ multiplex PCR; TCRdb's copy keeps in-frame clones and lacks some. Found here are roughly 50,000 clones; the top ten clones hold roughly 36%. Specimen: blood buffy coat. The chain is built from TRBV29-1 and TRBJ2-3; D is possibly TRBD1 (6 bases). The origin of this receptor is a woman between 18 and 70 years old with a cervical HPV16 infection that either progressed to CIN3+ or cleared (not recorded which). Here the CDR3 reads CSVLGGVTGNTDTQYF. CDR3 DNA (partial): TGCAGCGTACTGGGTGGGGTGACAGGTAACACAGATACG.